The sequence of this T cell receptor beta chain was determined in a study of T cell changes during pregnancy in multiple sclerosis. Germline assignment: CDR1 SGHVS and CDR2 FQNEAQ. The ends were cut back, 0 bases at V and 11 bases at J, with 21 bases in the middle. The CDR3 is 16 amino acids. Produced via immunoSEQ multiplex PCR; TCRdb's table is partial and in-frame only. The data show around 24,000 clones, with 86% seen just once and about 8% held by the top ten. Material: CD8+ T cells from peripheral blood mononuclear cells, obtained in the first trimester of pregnancy. This chain joins TRBV7-8 and TRBJ2-3, with D perhaps TRBD1 (8 bases). The source of this sequence is a female donor in good health, enrolled as a control in a pregnancy study. This chain's CDR3 is CASSLATGEGTGGQYF. Written as DNA, the CDR3 is TGTGCCAGCAGCTTAGCTACAGGGGAGGGAACAGGGGGGCAGTATTTT.